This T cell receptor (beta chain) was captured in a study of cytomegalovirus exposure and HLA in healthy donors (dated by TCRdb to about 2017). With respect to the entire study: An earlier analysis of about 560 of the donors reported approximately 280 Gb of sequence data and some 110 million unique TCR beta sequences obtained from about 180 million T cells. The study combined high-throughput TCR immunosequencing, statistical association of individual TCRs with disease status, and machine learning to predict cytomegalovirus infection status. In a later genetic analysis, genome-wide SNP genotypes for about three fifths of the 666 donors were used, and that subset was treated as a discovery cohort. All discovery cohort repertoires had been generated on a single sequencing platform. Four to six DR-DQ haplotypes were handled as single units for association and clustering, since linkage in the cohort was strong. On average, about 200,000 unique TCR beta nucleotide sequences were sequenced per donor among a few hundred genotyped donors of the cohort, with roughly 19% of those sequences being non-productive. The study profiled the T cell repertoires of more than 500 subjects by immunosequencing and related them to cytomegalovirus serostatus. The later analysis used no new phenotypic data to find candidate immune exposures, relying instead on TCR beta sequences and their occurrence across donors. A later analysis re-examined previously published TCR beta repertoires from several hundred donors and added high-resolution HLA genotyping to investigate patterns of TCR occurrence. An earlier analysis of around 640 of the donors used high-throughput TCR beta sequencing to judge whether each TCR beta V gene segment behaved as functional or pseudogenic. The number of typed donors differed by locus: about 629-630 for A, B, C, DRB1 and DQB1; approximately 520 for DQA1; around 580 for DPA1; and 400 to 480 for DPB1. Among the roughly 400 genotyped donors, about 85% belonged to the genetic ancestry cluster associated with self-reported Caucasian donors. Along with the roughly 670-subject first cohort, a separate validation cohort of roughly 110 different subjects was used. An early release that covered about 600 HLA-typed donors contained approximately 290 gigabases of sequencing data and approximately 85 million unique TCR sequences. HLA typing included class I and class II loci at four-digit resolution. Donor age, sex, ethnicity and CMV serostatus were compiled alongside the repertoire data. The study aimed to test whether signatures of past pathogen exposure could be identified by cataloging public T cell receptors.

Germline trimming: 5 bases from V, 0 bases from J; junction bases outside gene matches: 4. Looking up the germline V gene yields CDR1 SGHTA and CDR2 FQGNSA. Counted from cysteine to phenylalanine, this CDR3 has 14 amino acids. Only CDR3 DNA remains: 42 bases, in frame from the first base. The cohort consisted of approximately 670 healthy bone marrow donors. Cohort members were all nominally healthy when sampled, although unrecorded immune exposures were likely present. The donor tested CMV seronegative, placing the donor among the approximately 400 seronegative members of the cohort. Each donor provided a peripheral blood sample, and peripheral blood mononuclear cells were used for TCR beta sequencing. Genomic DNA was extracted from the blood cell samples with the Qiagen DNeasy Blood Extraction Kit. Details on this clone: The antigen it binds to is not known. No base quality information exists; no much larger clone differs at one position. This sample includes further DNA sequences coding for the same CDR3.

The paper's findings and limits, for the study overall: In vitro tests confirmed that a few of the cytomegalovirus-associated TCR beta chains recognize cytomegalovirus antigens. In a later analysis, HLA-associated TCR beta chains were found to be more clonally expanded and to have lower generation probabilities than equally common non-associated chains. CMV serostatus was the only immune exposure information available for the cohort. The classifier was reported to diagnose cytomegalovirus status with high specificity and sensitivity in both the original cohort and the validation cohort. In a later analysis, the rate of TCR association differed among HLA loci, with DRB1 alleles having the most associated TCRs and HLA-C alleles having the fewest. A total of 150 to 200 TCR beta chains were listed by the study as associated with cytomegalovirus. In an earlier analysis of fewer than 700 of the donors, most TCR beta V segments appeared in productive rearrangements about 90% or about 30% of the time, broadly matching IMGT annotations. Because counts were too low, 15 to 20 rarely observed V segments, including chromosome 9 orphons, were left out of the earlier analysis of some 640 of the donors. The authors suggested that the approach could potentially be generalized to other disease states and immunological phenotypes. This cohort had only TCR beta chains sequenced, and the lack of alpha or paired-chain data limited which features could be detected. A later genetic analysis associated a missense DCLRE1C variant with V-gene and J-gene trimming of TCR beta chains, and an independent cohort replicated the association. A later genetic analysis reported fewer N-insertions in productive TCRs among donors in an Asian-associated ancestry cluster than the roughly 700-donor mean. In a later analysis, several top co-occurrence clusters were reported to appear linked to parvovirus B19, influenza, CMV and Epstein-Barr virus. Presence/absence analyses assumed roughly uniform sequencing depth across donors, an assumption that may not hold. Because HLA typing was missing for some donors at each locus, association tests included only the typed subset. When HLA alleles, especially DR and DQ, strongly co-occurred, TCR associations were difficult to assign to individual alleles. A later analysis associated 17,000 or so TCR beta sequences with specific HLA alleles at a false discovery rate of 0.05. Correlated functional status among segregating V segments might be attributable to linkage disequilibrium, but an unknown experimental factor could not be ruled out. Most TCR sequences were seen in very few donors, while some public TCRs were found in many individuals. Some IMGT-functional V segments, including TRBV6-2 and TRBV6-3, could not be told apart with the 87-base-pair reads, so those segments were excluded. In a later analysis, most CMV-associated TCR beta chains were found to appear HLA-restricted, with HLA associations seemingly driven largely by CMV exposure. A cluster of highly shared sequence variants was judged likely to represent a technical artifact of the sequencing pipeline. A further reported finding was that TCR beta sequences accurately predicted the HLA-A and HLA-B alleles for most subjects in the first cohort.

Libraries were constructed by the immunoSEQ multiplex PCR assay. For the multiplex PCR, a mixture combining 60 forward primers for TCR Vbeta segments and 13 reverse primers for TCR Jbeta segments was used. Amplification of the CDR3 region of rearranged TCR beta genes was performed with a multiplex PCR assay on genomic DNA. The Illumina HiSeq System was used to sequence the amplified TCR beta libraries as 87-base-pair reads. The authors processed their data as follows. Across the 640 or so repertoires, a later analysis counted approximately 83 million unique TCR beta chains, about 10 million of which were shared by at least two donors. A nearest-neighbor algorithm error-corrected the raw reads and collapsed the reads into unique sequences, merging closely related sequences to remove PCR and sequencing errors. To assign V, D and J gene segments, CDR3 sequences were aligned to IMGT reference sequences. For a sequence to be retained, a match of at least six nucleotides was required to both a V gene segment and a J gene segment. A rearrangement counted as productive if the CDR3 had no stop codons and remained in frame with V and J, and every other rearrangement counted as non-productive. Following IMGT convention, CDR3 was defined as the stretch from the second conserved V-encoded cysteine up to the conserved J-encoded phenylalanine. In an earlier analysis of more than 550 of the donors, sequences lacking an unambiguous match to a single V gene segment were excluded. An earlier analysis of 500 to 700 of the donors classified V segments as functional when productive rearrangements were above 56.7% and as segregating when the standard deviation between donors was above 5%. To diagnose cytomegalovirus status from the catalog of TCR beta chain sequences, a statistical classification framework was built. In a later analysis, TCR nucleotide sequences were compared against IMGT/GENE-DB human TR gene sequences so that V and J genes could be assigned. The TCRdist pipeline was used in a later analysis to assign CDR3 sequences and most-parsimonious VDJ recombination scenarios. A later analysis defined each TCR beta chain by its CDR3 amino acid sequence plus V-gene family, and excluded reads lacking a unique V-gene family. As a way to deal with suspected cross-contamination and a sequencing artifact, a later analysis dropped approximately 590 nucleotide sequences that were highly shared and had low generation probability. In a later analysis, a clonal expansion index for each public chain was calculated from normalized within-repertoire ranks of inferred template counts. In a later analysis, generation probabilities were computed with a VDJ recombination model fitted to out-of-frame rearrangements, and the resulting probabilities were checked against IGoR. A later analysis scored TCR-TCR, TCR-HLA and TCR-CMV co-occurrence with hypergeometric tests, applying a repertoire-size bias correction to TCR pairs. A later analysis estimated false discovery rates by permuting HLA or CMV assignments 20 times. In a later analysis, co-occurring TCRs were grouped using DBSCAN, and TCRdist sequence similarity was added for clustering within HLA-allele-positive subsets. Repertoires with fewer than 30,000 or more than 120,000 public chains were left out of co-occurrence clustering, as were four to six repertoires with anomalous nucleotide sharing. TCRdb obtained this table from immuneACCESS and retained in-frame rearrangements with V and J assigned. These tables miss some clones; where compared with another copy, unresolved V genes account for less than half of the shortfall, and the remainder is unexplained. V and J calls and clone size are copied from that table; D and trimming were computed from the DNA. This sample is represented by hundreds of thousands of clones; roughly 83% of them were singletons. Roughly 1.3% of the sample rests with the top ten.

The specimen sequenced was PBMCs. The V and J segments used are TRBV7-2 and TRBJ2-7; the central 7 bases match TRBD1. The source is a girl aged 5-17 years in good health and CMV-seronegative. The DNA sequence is TGTGCCAGCAGCCTGACAGGGAGCTCCTACGAGCAGTACTTC. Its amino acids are CASSLTGSSYEQYF.